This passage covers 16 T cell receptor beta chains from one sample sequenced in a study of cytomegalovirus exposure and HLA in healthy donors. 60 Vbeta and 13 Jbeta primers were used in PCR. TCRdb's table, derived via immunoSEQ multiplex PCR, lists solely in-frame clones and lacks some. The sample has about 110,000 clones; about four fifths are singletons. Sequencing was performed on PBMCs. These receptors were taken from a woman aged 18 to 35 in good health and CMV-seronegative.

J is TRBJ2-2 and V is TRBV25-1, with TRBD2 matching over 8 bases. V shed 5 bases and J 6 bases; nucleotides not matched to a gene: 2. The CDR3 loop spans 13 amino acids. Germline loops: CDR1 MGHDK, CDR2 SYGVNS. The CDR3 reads CASSREGAGELFF. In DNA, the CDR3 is TGTGCCAGCAGTCGGGAGGGGGCCGGGGAGCTGTTTTTT.

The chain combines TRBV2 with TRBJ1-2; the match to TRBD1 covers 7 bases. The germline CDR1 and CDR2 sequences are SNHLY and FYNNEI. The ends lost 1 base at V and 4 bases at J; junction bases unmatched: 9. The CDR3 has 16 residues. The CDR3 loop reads CASSEGLQGILYGYTF. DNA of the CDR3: TGTGCCAGCAGTGAAGGTTTACAGGGGATTCTCTATGGCTACACCTTC.

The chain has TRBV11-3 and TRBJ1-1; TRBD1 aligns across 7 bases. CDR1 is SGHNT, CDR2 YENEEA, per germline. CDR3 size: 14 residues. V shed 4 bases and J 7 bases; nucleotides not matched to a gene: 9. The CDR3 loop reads CASSSRGRMGEAFF. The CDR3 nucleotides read TGTGCCAGCAGCTCCAGGGGGAGGATGGGTGAAGCTTTCTTT.

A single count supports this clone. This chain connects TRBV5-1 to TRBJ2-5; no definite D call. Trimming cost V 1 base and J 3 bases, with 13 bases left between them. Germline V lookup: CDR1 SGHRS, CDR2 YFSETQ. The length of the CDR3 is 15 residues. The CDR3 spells CASSLFVAGKETQYF. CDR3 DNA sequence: TGCGCCAGCAGCTTGTTTGTGGCAGGAAAAGAGACCCAGTACTTC.

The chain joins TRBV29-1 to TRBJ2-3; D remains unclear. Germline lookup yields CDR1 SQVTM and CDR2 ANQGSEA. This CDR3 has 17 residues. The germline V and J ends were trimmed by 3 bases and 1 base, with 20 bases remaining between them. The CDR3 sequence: CSVDRVAILIGTDTQYF. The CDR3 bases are TGCAGCGTTGATCGGGTGGCGATACTCATAGGCACAGATACGCAGTATTTT.

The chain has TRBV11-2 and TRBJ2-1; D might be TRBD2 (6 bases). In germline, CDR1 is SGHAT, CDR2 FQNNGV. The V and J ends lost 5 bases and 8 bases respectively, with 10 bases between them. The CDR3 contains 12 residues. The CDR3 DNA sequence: TGTGCCAGCAGCCTGTGGAGGGATGAGCAGTTCTTC. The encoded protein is CASSLWRDEQFF.

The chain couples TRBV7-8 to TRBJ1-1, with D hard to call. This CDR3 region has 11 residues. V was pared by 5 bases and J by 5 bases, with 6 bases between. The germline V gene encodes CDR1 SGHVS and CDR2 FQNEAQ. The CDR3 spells CASSRVTEAFF. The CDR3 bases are TGTGCCAGCAGCCGGGTAACTGAAGCTTTCTTT.

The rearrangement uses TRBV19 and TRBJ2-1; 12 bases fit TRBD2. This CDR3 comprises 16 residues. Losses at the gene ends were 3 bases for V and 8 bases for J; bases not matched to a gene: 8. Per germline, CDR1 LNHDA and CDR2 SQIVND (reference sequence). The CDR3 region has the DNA TGTGCCAGTAGTATGCGGACTAGCGGGATGGGAGATGAGCAGTTCTTC. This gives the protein CASSMRTSGMGDEQFF.

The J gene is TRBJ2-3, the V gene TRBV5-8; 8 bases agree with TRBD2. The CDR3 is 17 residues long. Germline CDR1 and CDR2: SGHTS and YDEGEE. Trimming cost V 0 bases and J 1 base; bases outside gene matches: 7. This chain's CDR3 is CASSLAKAGGRTDTQYF. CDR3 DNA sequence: TGTGCCAGCAGCTTGGCCAAGGCGGGGGGTCGCACAGATACGCAGTATTTT. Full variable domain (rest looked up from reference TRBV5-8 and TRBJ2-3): EAGVTQSPTHLIKTRGQQATLRCSPISGHTSVYWYQQALGLGLQFLLWYDEGEERNRGNFPPRFSGRQFPNYSSELNVNALELEDSALYLCASSLAKAGGRTDTQYFGPGTRLTVL.

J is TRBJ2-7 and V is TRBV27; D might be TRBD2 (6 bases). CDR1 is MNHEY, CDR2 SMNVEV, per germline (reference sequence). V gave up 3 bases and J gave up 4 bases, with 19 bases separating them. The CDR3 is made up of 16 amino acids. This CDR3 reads CASSLGGAERGYEQYF. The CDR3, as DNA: TGTGCCAGCAGTTTGGGAGGAGCGGAGAGGGGTTACGAGCAGTACTTC.

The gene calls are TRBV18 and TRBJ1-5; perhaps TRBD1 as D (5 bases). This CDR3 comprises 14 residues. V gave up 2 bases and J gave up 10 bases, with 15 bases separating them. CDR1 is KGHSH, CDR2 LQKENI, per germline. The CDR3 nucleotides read TGTGCCAGCTCACCAACCCCCAGGGCCCCCCCCCAGCATTTT. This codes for CASSPTPRAPPQHF. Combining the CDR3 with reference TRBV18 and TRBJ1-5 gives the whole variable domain NAGVMQNPRHLVRRRGQEARLRCSPMKGHSHVYWYRQLPEEGLKFMVYLQKENIIDESGMPKERFSAEFPKEGPSILRIQQVVRGDSAAYFCASSPTPRAPPQHFGDGTRLSIL.

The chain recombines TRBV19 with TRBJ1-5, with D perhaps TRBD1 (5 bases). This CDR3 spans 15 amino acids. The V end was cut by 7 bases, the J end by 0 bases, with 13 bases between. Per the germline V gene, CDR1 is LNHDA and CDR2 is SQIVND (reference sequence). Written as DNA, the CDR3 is TGTGCCAGTACTCAGGGTTTGGATAGCAATCAGCCCCAGCATTTT. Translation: CASTQGLDSNQPQHF.

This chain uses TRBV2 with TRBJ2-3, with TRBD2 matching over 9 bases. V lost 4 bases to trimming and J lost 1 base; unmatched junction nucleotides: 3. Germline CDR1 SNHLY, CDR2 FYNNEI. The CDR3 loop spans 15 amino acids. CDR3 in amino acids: CASSGTSDRTDTQYF. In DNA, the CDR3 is TGTGCCAGCAGTGGGACTAGCGATCGCACAGATACGCAGTATTTT.

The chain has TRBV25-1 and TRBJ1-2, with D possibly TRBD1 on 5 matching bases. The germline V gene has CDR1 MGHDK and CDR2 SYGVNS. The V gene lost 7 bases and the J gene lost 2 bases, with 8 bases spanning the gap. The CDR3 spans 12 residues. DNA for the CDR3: TGTGCCAGCACCGACAGAAACTATGGCTACACCTTC. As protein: CASTDRNYGYTF.

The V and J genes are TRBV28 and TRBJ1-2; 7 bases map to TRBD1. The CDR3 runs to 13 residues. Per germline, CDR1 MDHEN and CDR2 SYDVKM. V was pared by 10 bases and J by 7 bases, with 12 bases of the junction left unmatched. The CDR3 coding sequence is TGTGCCACCCTTAAGACAGGGCCTCCTGGCTACACCTTC. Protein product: CATLKTGPPGYTF.

The CDR3 region is CASSQLRTSGEQYF. In DNA, the CDR3 is TGTGCCAGCAGCCAGCTACGGACTAGCGGCGAGCAGTACTTC. The rearrangement links TRBV14 to TRBJ2-7, with 10 bases matching TRBD2. The CDR3 consists of 14 residues. Germline CDR1 SGHDN, CDR2 FVKESK. V was clipped by 3 bases and J by 6 bases; unmatched bases: 5.